A selection of T cell receptor beta chains follows, all from one sample in a study of cytomegalovirus exposure and HLA in healthy donors. The protocol was immunoSEQ multiplex PCR, while the TCRdb copy is restricted to in-frame clones and leaves out a portion. The data contain 75,000 to 80,000 clones, around 76% of them singletons. The specimen sequenced was PBMCs. Receptors originate from a man aged 35-49 years in good health and CMV-seronegative. Both conserved end residues are part of each CDR3. D genes are given only for firm matches. Size tells how often a clone was seen (once, few, many) or the class of an expanded clone, and some rows leave it out.

v_gene,len,j_gene,abundance,d_gene,CDR3aa,CDR3nt
TRBV19,15,TRBJ1-5,NA,NA,CASSIDSKANQPQHF,TGTGCCAGTAGTATCGACTCTAAGGCAAATCAGCCCCAGCATTTT
TRBV14,18,TRBJ2-7,NA,TRBD2,CASSRFGTSGRNRDEQYF,TGTGCCAGCAGCCGGTTTGGGACTAGCGGGAGAAACCGTGACGAGCAGTACTTC
TRBV6-6,14,TRBJ2-7,NA,NA,CASSSETGNYEQYF,TGTGCCAGCAGTTCCGAGACAGGAAACTACGAGCAGTACTTC
TRBV5-1,14,TRBJ2-2,NA,TRBD2,CASRREGYTGELFF,TGCGCCAGCAGACGGGAGGGGTACACCGGGGAGCTGTTTTTT
TRBV2,13,TRBJ2-7,NA,TRBD2,CASMGTSGYEQYF,TGTGCCAGCATGGGGACTAGCGGATACGAGCAGTACTTC
TRBV19,16,TRBJ2-1,NA,TRBD2,CASSILAGESYNEQFF,TGTGCCAGTAGTATACTAGCGGGAGAATCCTACAATGAGCAGTTCTTC
TRBV14,15,TRBJ2-5,NA,NA,CASSQDGGRGETQYF,TGTGCCAGCAGCCAAGATGGAGGCAGGGGCGAGACCCAGTACTTC
TRBV18,13,TRBJ1-1,once,NA,CASSPSGNTEAFF,TGTGCCAGCTCACCTTCAGGGAACACTGAAGCTTTCTTT
TRBV11-2,15,TRBJ2-7,NA,NA,CASSLTDGDFYEQYF,TGTGCCAGCAGCTTGACGGACGGGGATTTCTACGAGCAGTACTTC
TRBV10-2,18,TRBJ2-1,NA,TRBD1,CASSQPGGGTGSYNEQFF,TGCGCCAGCAGTCAACCCGGAGGAGGGACAGGATCCTACAATGAGCAGTTCTTC
TRBV30,15,TRBJ2-1,few,TRBD2,CAWSVGLAGNNEQFF,TGTGCCTGGAGTGTGGGGCTAGCGGGAAACAATGAGCAGTTCTTC
TRBV5-8,14,TRBJ2-5,NA,NA,CASSLVGSQETQYF,TGTGCCAGCAGCTTGGTGGGCAGCCAAGAGACCCAGTACTTC
TRBV6-4,17,TRBJ2-1,once,TRBD2,CARPAPGAGGIDNEQFF,TGTGCCAGGCCTGCCCCCGGAGCGGGAGGGATTGACAATGAGCAGTTCTTC
TRBV19,11,TRBJ1-1,once,NA,CASSIYSEAFF,TGTGCCAGTAGTATATACTCTGAAGCTTTCTTT
TRBV5-1,14,TRBJ1-2,NA,TRBD1,CASSLTPGQYGYTF,TGCGCCAGCAGCCTCACTCCGGGACAGTATGGCTACACCTTC
TRBV7-8,15,TRBJ2-7,NA,NA,CASSLELGRRFEQYF,TGTGCCAGCAGCTTAGAACTGGGTAGGAGGTTCGAGCAGTACTTC
TRBV29-1,14,TRBJ1-1,NA,NA,CSVEPQGAGTEAFF,TGCAGCGTTGAACCCCAGGGTGCAGGCACTGAAGCTTTCTTT
TRBV20-1,11,TRBJ1-1,NA,NA,CSARGSREAFF,TGCAGTGCTAGAGGGTCGAGGGAAGCTTTCTTT
TRBV7-3,13,TRBJ2-7,NA,TRBD1,CASSWDRGYEQYF,TGTGCCAGCAGCTGGGACAGGGGCTACGAGCAGTACTTC
TRBV28,14,TRBJ1-5,NA,NA,CASSLLQGRQPQHF,TGTGCCAGCAGTTTATTGCAGGGGCGGCAGCCCCAGCATTTT
TRBV5-3,15,TRBJ2-5,NA,TRBD2,CATPPRTSVQETQYF,TGTGCCACACCCCCACGGACTAGCGTCCAAGAGACCCAGTACTTC
TRBV5-6,15,TRBJ1-5,NA,TRBD1,CASSKGQVSNQPQHF,TGTGCCAGCAGCAAGGGACAGGTTAGCAATCAGCCCCAGCATTTT
TRBV28,14,TRBJ1-2,NA,NA,CASSLGARNYGYTF,TGTGCCAGCAGTTTAGGGGCTAGGAACTATGGCTACACCTTC
TRBV5-1,14,TRBJ2-7,NA,NA,CASSPGESGYEQYF,TGCGCCAGCAGCCCTGGGGAGTCTGGCTACGAGCAGTACTTC
TRBV2,17,TRBJ2-6,NA,NA,CASSPTARTAGANVLTF,TGTGCCAGCAGTCCAACCGCAAGGACAGCTGGGGCCAACGTCCTGACTTTC
TRBV5-5,14,TRBJ2-7,NA,NA,CASRRDLFTYEQYF,TGTGCCAGCCGCAGGGACTTATTTACCTACGAGCAGTACTTC